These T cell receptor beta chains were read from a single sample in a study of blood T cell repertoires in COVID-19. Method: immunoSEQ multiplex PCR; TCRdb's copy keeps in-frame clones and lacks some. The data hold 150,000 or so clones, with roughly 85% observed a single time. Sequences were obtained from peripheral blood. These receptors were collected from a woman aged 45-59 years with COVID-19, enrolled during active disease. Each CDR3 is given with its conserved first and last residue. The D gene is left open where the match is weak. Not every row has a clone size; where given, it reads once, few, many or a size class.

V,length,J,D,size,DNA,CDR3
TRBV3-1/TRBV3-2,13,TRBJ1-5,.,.,TGTGCCAGCAGCCATGACTCCAATCAGCCCCAGCATTTT,CASSHDSNQPQHF
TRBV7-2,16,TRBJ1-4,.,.,TGTGCCAGCAGCTTAGATCTGACAGCAACTAATGAAAAACTGTTTTTT,CASSLDLTATNEKLFF
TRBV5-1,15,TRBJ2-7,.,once,TGCGCCAGCAGCGCAGGAGGTACAGGGTCTTACGAGCAGTACTTC,CASSAGGTGSYEQYF
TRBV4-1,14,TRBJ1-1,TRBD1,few,TGCGCCAGCAGCCAATCTCAGGGGGTATCTGAAGCTTTCTTT,CASSQSQGVSEAFF
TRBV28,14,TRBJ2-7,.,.,TGTGCCAGCTTTCGGGCGCAGGGCACCTACGAGCAGTACTTC,CASFRAQGTYEQYF
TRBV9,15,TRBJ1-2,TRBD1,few,TGTGCCAGCAGCGTAGTTCGGACAGGGGACAGTGGCTACACCTTC,CASSVVRTGDSGYTF
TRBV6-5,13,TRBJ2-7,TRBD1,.,TGTGCCAGCACCCGCAGGGGGTCCTACGAGCAGTACTTC,CASTRRGSYEQYF
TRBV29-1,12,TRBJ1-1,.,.,TGCAGCGTGAACGGGTGGAACACTGAAGCTTTCTTT,CSVNGWNTEAFF
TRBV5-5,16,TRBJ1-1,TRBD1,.,TGTGCCAGCAGCCCGGGACAGGGGAATATGAACACTGAAGCTTTCTTT,CASSPGQGNMNTEAFF
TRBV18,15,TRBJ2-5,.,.,TGTGCCAGCGTCTATTCCCCAGGGGATGGAGAGACCCAGTACTTC,CASVYSPGDGETQYF
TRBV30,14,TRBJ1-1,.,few,TGTGCCTGGAGTGTACTACAGGGGAACACTGAAGCTTTCTTT,CAWSVLQGNTEAFF
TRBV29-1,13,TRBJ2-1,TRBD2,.,TGCAGCGTTGTTGCGGGGGGGCCCAATGAGCAGTTCTTC,CSVVAGGPNEQFF
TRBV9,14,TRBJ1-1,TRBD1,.,TGTGCCAGCACCCTAGGACAGGTCCTCACTGAAGCTTTCTTT,CASTLGQVLTEAFF
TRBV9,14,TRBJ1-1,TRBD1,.,TGTGCCAGCGGCCGACAGGGTGGCAACACTGAAGCTTTCTTT,CASGRQGGNTEAFF
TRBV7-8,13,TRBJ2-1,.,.,TGTGCCAGCGGTATAACAGGGTTCAATGAGCAGTTCTTC,CASGITGFNEQFF
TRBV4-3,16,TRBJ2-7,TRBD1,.,TGCGCCAGCAGCCCCTTCCTCGGGACAGGGCGGAACGAGCAGTACTTC,CASSPFLGTGRNEQYF
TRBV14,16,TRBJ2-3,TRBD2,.,TGTGCCAGCAGCCCCGGACTAGCGGGGTGGACAGATACGCAGTATTTT,CASSPGLAGWTDTQYF
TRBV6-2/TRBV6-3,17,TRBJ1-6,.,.,TGTGCCAGCAGTTACGACGGACAGAGCTCCTATAATTCACCCCTCCACTTT,CASSYDGQSSYNSPLHF
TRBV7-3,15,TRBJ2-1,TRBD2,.,TGTGCCAGCAGCTTAACTGCGGGGGAATACAATGAGCAGTTCTTC,CASSLTAGEYNEQFF
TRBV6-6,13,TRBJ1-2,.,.,TGTGCCAGCAGCCTAGATACGACAGCTGGCTACACCTTC,CASSLDTTAGYTF
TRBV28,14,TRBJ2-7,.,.,TGTGCCAGCAGTTTAACAGGGTCGGCCTACGAGCAGTACTTC,CASSLTGSAYEQYF
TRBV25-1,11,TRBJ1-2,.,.,TGTGCCAGCAGTTCCGGGAATGGCTACACCTTC,CASSSGNGYTF
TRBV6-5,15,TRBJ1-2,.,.,TGTGCCAGCAGTTACCGGGGAAGAGCTAACTATGGCTACACCTTC,CASSYRGRANYGYTF
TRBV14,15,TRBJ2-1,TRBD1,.,TGTGCCAGCAGCTACCGGGACAGGGAGGGCAATGAGCAGTTCTTC,CASSYRDREGNEQFF
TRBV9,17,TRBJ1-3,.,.,TGTGCCAGCAGCGCCCAGGGATGGGTCCTCTCTGGAAACACCATATATTTT,CASSAQGWVLSGNTIYF
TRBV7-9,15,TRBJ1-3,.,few,TGTGCCAGCAGCCACGGGGGGGCCTCTGGAAACACCATATATTTT,CASSHGGASGNTIYF
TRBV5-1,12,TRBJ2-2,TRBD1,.,TGCGCCACCAGACAGGGGTCCGGGGAGCTGTTTTTT,CATRQGSGELFF
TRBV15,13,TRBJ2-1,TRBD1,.,TGTGCCACCAGCCCTGGGACAGGGAGTTTGCAGTTCTTC,CATSPGTGSLQFF
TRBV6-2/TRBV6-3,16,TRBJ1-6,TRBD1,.,TGTGCCAGCAGTTACCCTGGACAGGGATATAATTCACCCCTCCACTTT,CASSYPGQGYNSPLHF
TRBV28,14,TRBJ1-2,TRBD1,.,TGTGCCAGCAGTGTCTTGACAGGGCTCTATGGCTACACCTTC,CASSVLTGLYGYTF
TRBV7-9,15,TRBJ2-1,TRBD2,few,TGTGCCAGCAGCCCCGGGACTAGCTACCACAATGAGCAGTTCTTC,CASSPGTSYHNEQFF
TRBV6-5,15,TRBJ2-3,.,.,TGTGCCAGCACCCCCCCGGGTAGAAGCACAGATACGCAGTATTTT,CASTPPGRSTDTQYF
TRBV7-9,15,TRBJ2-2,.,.,TGTGCCAGCAGCCCGCGGACAACGAACACCGGGGAGCTGTTTTTT,CASSPRTTNTGELFF
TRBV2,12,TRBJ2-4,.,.,TGTGCCAGCAGTGACCGGGTGAACATTCAGTACTTC,CASSDRVNIQYF
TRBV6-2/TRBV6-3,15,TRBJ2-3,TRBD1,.,TGTGCCAGCAGTTACTCCCCGGGACAGACAGATACGCAGTATTTT,CASSYSPGQTDTQYF
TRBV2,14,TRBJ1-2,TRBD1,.,TGTGCCAGCAGCCCGGGACAGGGGGGGTATGGCTACACCTTC,CASSPGQGGYGYTF
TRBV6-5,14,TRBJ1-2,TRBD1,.,TGTGCCAGCAGTTTCGGACAGGGAGGTTATGGCTACACCTTC,CASSFGQGGYGYTF